A single sample is the source of the 20 T cell receptor beta chains below, sequenced in a study of blood T cell repertoires in COVID-19. Data came from immunoSEQ multiplex PCR; TCRdb stores just in-frame clones and leaves some out. The table shows some 150,000 clones, with roughly 87% occurring only once. The sample consisted of peripheral blood. Receptor source: a woman in her seventies with acute or convalescent COVID-19.

Details on this clone: Within the sample, other DNA sequences also encode this same CDR3. The rearrangement links TRBV29-1 to TRBJ2-2; TRBD2 matches at 7 bases. Germline CDR1 SQVTM, CDR2 ANQGSEA. After removal of 5 bases from V and 5 bases from J, the junction contained 11 bases not matched to a gene. CDR3 length: 15 amino acids. Here the CDR3 DNA reads TGCAGCGTTTCTGTGGGGGGGTTTGGGACCGGGGAGCTGTTTTTT. This sequence encodes CSVSVGGFGTGELFF.

The chain joins TRBV5-5 to TRBJ2-1, with D unclear. Germline CDR1 SGHKS, CDR2 YYEKEE (reference sequence). CDR3 length: 13 residues. Between the trimmed V and J ends, which lost 5 bases and 1 base, there was a span of 7 bases. The CDR3 loop reads CASSTFSYNEQFF. The DNA of the CDR3 is TGTGCCAGCAGTACTTTTTCCTACAATGAGCAGTTCTTC.

This rearrangement joins TRBV3-1 (or the pseudogene TRBV3-2) to TRBJ2-7, with 12 bases aligning to TRBD2. The CDR3 runs 15 residues. The germline gives CDR1 LGHDT, CDR2 YNNKEL (reference sequence). After removal of 4 bases from V and 7 bases from J, the junction contained 8 bases not matched to a gene. The CDR3 region is CASSPRTSGEWEQYF. CDR3 nucleotide sequence: TGTGCCAGCAGCCCCCGGACTAGCGGGGAATGGGAGCAGTACTTC.

V usage is TRBV5-1 and J usage is TRBJ2-1; TRBD1 aligns across 7 bases. V lost 1 base, J lost 2 bases, and 9 bases stayed unmatched. This CDR3 has 17 residues. The germline CDR1 and CDR2 sequences are SGHRS and YFSETQ. The CDR3 loop is CASSLSPMDRPYNEQFF. CDR3 in DNA: TGCGCCAGCAGCTTGTCCCCCATGGACAGGCCCTACAATGAGCAGTTCTTC.

The chain recombines TRBV19 with TRBJ1-2, with D possibly TRBD1 on 6 matching bases. Germline CDR1 reads LNHDA; CDR2 reads SQIVND (reference sequence). The CDR3 extends over 15 amino acids. V lost 0 bases, J lost 1 base, and 9 bases lay in between. The CDR3 DNA follows: TGTGCCAGTAGTATAGACCCGGACAGTAACTATGGCTACACCTTC. Translation: CASSIDPDSNYGYTF.

This chain uses TRBV9 with TRBJ1-5, with TRBD1 matching 7 bases. CDR1 is SGDLS, CDR2 YYNGEE, per germline. The CDR3 has 16 residues. V lost 0 bases to trimming and J lost 2 bases; unmatched junction nucleotides: 5. CDR3 amino acids: CASSVGRGGRNQPQHF. Written as DNA, the CDR3 is TGTGCCAGCAGCGTAGGCAGAGGGGGCCGCAATCAGCCCCAGCATTTT.

This clone was detected many times. The gene calls are TRBV5-1 and TRBJ2-3, with 9 nucleotides matching TRBD1. With 5 bases clipped from V and 1 base from J, the junction kept 5 bases outside the gene matches. The germline gives CDR1 SGHRS, CDR2 YFSETQ. The CDR3 is made up of 15 amino acids. The CDR3 loop reads CASSSGQGGTDTQYF. The CDR3 coding sequence is TGCGCCAGCAGTTCGGGACAGGGCGGCACAGATACGCAGTATTTT.

The J gene is TRBJ1-1, the V gene TRBV5-4; D possibly corresponds to TRBD1 (6 bases). Germline lookup yields CDR1 SGHNT and CDR2 YYREEE (reference sequence). This CDR3 has 14 amino acids. V was clipped by 4 bases and J by 0 bases, with 10 bases between them. The CDR3 nucleotides are TGTGCCAGCAGCACCCGGACAGTGAACACTGAAGCTTTCTTT. It is translated as CASSTRTVNTEAFF.

J is TRBJ2-2 and V is TRBV10-2; TRBD1 agrees at 8 bases. Germline lookup yields CDR1 WSHSY and CDR2 SAAADI. The CDR3 has 15 residues. The V gene end was trimmed by 6 bases and the J gene end by 2 bases; junction bases not matched to a gene: 5. CDR3: CASRPDRVNTGELFF. CDR3 coding DNA: TGCGCCAGCAGACCGGACAGGGTCAACACCGGGGAGCTGTTTTTT.

This clone has only one observation. V and J are TRBV5-6 and TRBJ1-2; 7 bases fit TRBD1. Germline V gene lookup returns CDR1 SGHDT and CDR2 YYEEEE. The junction had 8 bases not matched to a gene; V was cut back by 1 base and J by 2 bases. This CDR3 region has 16 residues. This CDR3 reads CASSLIRWGQNYGYTF. As DNA, the CDR3 is TGTGCCAGCAGCTTGATTCGGTGGGGACAGAACTATGGCTACACCTTC.

The rearrangement joins TRBV10-3 to TRBJ1-2, with 9 bases lining up with TRBD1. Germline CDR1 reads ENHRY; CDR2 reads SYGVKD. V dropped 5 bases and J dropped 8; count of bases not matched to a gene: 9. The CDR3 contains 14 residues. The DNA of the CDR3 is TGTGCCATCAGTCAGGGACAGGGTTCATGGGGCTACACCTTC. Residues: CAISQGQGSWGYTF.

The chain employs TRBV27 and TRBJ1-1; D is unclear. CDR1 is MNHEY and CDR2 is SMNVEV in the germline V gene (reference sequence). CDR3 size: 13 residues. V dropped 2 bases and J dropped 4 bases, with 8 bases sitting between them. CDR3 DNA sequence: TGTGCCAGCAGTTTAAGAGGATCCACTGAAGCTTTCTTT. This codes for CASSLRGSTEAFF.

This clone turned up a few times. This sequence joins TRBV4-3 and TRBJ2-7, with TRBD2 matching over 10 bases. CDR1 is LGHNA and CDR2 is YSLEER in the germline V gene. The CDR3 length is 17 residues. V lost 4 bases and J lost 0; bases outside the gene matches: 9. The CDR3 DNA sequence: TGCGCCAGCAGCCCCACTAGCGGGGCATCCAGCTCCTACGAGCAGTACTTC. This translates into CASSPTSGASSSYEQYF.

This chain links TRBV7-9 with TRBJ2-3; 12 bases are shared with TRBD2. Trimming took 5 bases from V and 3 from J; bases not matched to a gene: 6. The germline gives CDR1 SEHNR, CDR2 FQNEAQ (reference sequence). This CDR3 region has 16 residues. In nucleotides, the CDR3 is TGTGCCAGCAGCCGTCTAGCGGGGGGGCCGACAGATACGCAGTATTTT. Translation gives CASSRLAGGPTDTQYF.

The table lists this clone with a few counts. The rearrangement links TRBV24-1 to TRBJ2-2; 8 bases are shared with TRBD1. Trimming removed 9 bases from V and 1 base from J; junction bases left unmatched: 21. Germline V CDR1 and CDR2: KGHDR, SFDVKD. The CDR3 has 20 amino acids. CDR3 loop: CATPPQRSRTGGGNTGELFF. The CDR3 nucleotides read TGTGCCACCCCTCCCCAGCGATCCCGAACAGGGGGTGGGAACACCGGGGAGCTGTTTTTT.

Here the CDR3 reads CATSDSSGEETQYF. CDR3 coding DNA: TGTGCCACCAGTGATTCTTCAGGGGAAGAGACCCAGTACTTC. J is TRBJ2-5 and V is TRBV24-1; tentative D call: TRBD1 (6 bases). Trimming pared 2 bases from V and 3 bases from J, leaving 9 bases between. The CDR3 loop spans 14 amino acids. From germline, CDR1 is KGHDR and CDR2 SFDVKD.

The CDR3 sequence: CASSIGTGVNTEAFF. The CDR3 DNA sequence: TGTGCCAGTAGTATCGGGACAGGGGTGAACACTGAAGCTTTCTTT. The genes are TRBV19 and TRBJ1-1; TRBD1 matches at 10 bases. The V and J ends lost 3 bases and 0 bases, in that order; junction bases with no gene match: 1. The CDR3 totals 15 residues. Germline assignment: CDR1 LNHDA and CDR2 SQIVND (reference sequence).

The genes are TRBV28 and TRBJ1-2; 7 bases line up with TRBD1. Germline values: CDR1 MDHEN, CDR2 SYDVKM. CDR3 length: 14 amino acids. V was clipped by 4 bases and J by 4 bases; unmatched bases: 6. The CDR3, as DNA: TGTGCCAGCAGTTCCGGAGGGGGCCTCTATGGCTACACCTTC. Translated: CASSSGGGLYGYTF.

The rearrangement uses TRBV5-4 and TRBJ2-2; perhaps TRBD2 as D (7 bases). Trimming stripped 4 bases from V and 2 bases from J, with 21 bases between. The CDR3 has 18 amino acids. Germline values: CDR1 SGHNT, CDR2 YYREEE (reference sequence). CDR3 DNA sequence: TGTGCCAGCAGCAGTTTTTTCGGGGGGCCGGGAAACACCGGGGAGCTGTTTTTT. Its translation: CASSSFFGGPGNTGELFF.

This clone has a single count. The rearrangement joins TRBV28 to TRBJ1-5; D may be TRBD1 (6 bases). V was pared by 3 bases and J by 4 bases, with 13 bases between. Germline V lookup: CDR1 MDHEN, CDR2 SYDVKM. CDR3 length equals 15 residues. CDR3 sequence: CASSFNRVLNQPQHF. CDR3 nucleotide sequence: TGTGCCAGCAGTTTTAACAGGGTCTTAAATCAGCCCCAGCATTTT.